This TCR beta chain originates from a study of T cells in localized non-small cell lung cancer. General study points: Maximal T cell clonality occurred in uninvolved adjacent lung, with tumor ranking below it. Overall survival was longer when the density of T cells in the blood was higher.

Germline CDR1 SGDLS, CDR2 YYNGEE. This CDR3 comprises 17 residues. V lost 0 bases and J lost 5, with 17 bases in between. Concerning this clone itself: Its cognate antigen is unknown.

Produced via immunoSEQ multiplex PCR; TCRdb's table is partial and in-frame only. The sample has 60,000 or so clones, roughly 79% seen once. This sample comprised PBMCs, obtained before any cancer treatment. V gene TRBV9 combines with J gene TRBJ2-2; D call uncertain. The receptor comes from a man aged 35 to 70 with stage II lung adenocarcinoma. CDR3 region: CASSVAPLPRRTGELFF. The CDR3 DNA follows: TGTGCCAGCAGCGTAGCCCCTCTCCCCAGGCGTACCGGGGAGCTGTTTTTT.